Listed below are T cell receptor beta chains from one sample, sequenced in a study of control samples from healthy donors and cancer patients. Sequenced by immunoSEQ multiplex PCR; TCRdb stores in-frame clones only, minus some. The data contain around 100,000 clones, about 89% of them singletons. Sample: PBMCs. The receptors stem from a man aged 55 to 70 with lung cancer. CDR3s leave out the opening cysteine and the closing phenylalanine or tryptophan.

V gene	J gene	CDR3 protein
TRBV27	TRBJ1-4	ASRQGRVNEKLF
TRBV2	TRBJ1-1	ASNPTGRYTEAF
TRBV7-9	TRBJ1-1	ASSLGDRYTEAF
TRBV6-4	TRBJ1-5	ASSQDSYNQPQH
TRBV25-1	TRBJ2-4	ASGGTGWDIQY
TRBV24-1	TRBJ2-3	ATSDRSVAGGRTQY
TRBV30	TRBJ2-5	AWSGTAGGGETQY
TRBV3-1/TRBV3-2	TRBJ2-7	ASSHTGQQY
TRBV18	TRBJ2-5	ASSPGLGGGANAETQY
TRBV6-2/TRBV6-3	TRBJ2-1	ASSYPTEQF
TRBV30	TRBJ2-1	AWSVVAGGIENEQF
TRBV11-3	TRBJ1-4	ASSLMGDEKLF
TRBV5-6	TRBJ1-4	ASSLGSLRGPEKLF
TRBV4-2	TRBJ2-2	ASSLLGTVSGGELF
TRBV15	TRBJ1-1	ATSPGRGLPLTEAF
TRBV3-1/TRBV3-2	TRBJ2-7	ASSQATEQY
TRBV24-1	TRBJ1-2	ATSEPDLRSGYT
TRBV18	TRBJ2-1	ASSPRQGGAGYNEQF
TRBV5-1	TRBJ2-5	ASSFGEGAGETQY
TRBV9	TRBJ2-5	ASSEGGGSQETQY
TRBV5-1	TRBJ1-1	ASSSDPPRDTEAF
TRBV4-1	TRBJ2-3	ASSQVMVAGGADTQY
TRBV9	TRBJ1-1	ASSVEGTGGKAF
TRBV24-1	TRBJ2-1	ATSDRTGGVNEQF
TRBV12-3/TRBV12-4	TRBJ1-3	ASLWGGNTIY
TRBV12-5	TRBJ1-4	ASGLEGGRREKLF
TRBV7-9	TRBJ1-4	ASSFGGGEKLF
TRBV7-3	TRBJ2-3	ASSLSSTDTQY
TRBV7-8	TRBJ1-2	ASSPQDNYGYT
TRBV12-5	TRBJ2-4	ASGLVLGRNIQY
TRBV5-1	TRBJ2-1	ASAVGGGAYNEQF
TRBV24-1	TRBJ1-1	ATRGRRDTEAF
TRBV11-2	TRBJ1-2	ASSLERTGYGYT
TRBV5-1	TRBJ2-7	ASSLSPSYEQY
TRBV6-6	TRBJ2-5	ASSSRQGQETQY
TRBV6-5	TRBJ2-2	ASRRARSGELF
TRBV29-1	TRBJ2-1	SVVLGGGNEQF